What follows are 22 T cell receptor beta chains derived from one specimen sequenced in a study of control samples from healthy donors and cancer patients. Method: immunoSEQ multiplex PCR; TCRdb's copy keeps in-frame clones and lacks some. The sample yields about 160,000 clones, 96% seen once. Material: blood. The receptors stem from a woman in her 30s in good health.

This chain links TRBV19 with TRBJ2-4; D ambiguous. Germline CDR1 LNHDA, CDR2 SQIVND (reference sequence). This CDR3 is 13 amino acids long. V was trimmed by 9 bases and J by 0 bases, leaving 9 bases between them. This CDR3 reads CASKTIAKNIQYF. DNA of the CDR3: TGTGCCAGCAAAACTATAGCCAAAAACATTCAGTACTTC. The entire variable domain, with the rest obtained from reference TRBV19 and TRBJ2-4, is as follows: DGGITQSPKYLFRKEGQNVTLSCEQNLNHDAMYWYRQDPGQGLRLIYYSQIVNDFQKGDIAEGYSVSREKKESFPLTVTSAQKNPTAFYLCASKTIAKNIQYFGAGTRLSVL.

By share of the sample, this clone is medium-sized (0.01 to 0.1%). The CDR3 sequence is CASSELSPGPPQREKLFF. Here the CDR3 DNA reads TGTGCCAGCAGTGAATTATCACCGGGACCCCCGCAAAGGGAAAAACTGTTTTTT. The chain carries TRBV25-1 and TRBJ1-4; maybe TRBD1 (5 bases). The germline CDR1 and CDR2 sequences are MGHDK and SYGVNS. The germline V and J ends were trimmed by 1 base and 8 bases, with 23 bases remaining between them. The CDR3 has 18 residues.

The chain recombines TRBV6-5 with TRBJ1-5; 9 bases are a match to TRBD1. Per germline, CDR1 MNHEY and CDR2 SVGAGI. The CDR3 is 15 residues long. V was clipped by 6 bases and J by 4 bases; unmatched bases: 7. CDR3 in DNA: TGTGCCAGCAGGACGGGACAGGGCGTTAATCAGCCCCAGCATTTT. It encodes CASRTGQGVNQPQHF.

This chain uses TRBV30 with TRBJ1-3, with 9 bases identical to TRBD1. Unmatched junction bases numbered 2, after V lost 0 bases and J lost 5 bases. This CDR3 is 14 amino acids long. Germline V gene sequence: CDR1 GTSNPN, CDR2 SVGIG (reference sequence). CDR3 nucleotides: TGTGCCTGGAGTGTACAGGGGGCGCGAAACACCATATATTTT. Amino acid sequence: CAWSVQGARNTIYF. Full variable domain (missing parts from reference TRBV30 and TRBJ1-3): SQTIHQWPATLVQPVGSPLSLECTVEGTSNPNLYWYRQAAGRGLQLLFYSVGIGQISSEVPQNLSASRPQDRQFILSSKKLLLSDSGFYLCAWSVQGARNTIYFGEGSWLTVV.

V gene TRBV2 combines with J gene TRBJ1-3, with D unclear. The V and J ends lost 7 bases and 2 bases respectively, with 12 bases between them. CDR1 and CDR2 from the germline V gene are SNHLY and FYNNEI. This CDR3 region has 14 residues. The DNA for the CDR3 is TGTGCCAGCAACCCGGTAGGTGCTGGAAACACCATATATTTT. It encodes CASNPVGAGNTIYF.

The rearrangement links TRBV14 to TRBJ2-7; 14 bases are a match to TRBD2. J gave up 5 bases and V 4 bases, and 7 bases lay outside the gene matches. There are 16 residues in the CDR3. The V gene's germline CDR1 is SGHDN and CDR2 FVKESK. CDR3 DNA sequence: TGTGCCAGCAGCCGAACCGGGACTAGCGGGAGCGACGAGCAGTACTTC. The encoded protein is CASSRTGTSGSDEQYF.

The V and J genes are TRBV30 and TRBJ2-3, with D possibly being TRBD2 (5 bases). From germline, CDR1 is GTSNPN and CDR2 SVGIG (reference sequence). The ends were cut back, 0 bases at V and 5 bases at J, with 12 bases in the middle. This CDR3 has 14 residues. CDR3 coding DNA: TGTGCCTGGAGTGTACTCGCTGGAGGAGATACGCAGTATTTT. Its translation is CAWSVLAGGDTQYF.

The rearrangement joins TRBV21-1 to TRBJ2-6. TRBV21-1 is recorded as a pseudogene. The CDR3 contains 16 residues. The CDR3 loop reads CASSKETDSGANVLTF. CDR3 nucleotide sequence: TGTGCCAGCAGCAAAGAGACGGACTCTGGGGCCAACGTCCTGACTTTC.

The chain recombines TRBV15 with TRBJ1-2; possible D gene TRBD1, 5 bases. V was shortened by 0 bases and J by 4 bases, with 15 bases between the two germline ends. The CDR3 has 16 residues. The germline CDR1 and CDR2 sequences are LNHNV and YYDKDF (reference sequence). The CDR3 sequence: CATSREVGALGYGYTF. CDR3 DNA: TGTGCCACCAGCAGAGAGGTCGGGGCTCTCGGCTATGGCTACACCTTC. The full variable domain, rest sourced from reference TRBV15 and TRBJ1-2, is DAMVIQNPRYQVTQFGKPVTLSCSQTLNHNVMYWYQQKSSQAPKLLFHYYDKDFNNEADTPDNFQSRRPNTSFCFLDIRSPGLGDTAMYLCATSREVGALGYGYTFGSGTRLTVV.

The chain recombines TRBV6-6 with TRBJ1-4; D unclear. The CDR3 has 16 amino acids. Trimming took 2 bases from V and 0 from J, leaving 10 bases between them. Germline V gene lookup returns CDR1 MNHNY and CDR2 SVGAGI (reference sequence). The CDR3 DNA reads TGTGCCAGCAGTTACCACCTAAGTGCAACTAATGAAAAACTGTTTTTT. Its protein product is CASSYHLSATNEKLFF.

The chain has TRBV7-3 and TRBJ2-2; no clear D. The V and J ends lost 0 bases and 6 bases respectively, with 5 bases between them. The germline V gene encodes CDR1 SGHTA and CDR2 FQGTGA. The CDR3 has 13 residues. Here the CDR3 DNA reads TGTGCCAGCAGCTTAACCTACCCCGGGGAGCTGTTTTTT. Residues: CASSLTYPGELFF.

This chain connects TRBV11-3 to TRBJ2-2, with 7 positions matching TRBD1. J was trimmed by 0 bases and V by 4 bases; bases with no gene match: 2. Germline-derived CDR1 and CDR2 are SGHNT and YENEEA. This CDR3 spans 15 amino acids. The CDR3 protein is CASSYGTANTGELFF. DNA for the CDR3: TGTGCCAGCAGCTATGGGACAGCGAACACCGGGGAGCTGTTTTTT. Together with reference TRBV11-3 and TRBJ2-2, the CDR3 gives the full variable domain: EAGVVQSPRYKIIEKKQPVAFWCNPISGHNTLYWYLQNLGQGPELLIRYENEEAVDDSQLPKDRFSAERLKGVDSTLKIQPAELGDSAVYLCASSYGTANTGELFFGEGSRLTVL.

Here the CDR3 reads CASSSPTGDGGNEQFF. CDR3 coding DNA: TGTGCCAGCAGTTCGCCGACAGGGGACGGCGGCAATGAGCAGTTCTTC. The chain uses TRBV6-5 and TRBJ2-1, with 8 bases aligning to TRBD1. Per the germline V gene, CDR1 is MNHEY and CDR2 is SVGAGI. V dropped 4 bases and J dropped 6; count of bases not matched to a gene: 11. The CDR3 is 16 residues long.

CDR3 sequence (DNA): TGTGCCATCAGTTTAACCGGGACTAGGGGCCAAGAGACCCAGTACTTC. Residues: CAISLTGTRGQETQYF. The genes are TRBV10-3 and TRBJ2-5; 8 bases line up with TRBD2. The ends lost 5 bases at V and 1 base at J; junction bases unmatched: 9. Germline lookup yields CDR1 ENHRY and CDR2 SYGVKD. The CDR3 has 16 amino acids.

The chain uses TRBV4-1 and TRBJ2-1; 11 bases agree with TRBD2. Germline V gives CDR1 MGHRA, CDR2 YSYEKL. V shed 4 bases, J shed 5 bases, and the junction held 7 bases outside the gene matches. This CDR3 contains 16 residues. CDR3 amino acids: CASSPLAGGPNNEQFF. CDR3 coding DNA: TGCGCCAGCAGCCCGTTAGCGGGAGGGCCCAACAATGAGCAGTTCTTC.

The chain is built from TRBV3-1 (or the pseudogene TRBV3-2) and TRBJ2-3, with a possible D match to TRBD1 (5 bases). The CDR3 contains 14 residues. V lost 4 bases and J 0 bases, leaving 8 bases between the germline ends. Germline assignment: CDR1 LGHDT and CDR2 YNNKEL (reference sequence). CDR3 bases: TGTGCCAGCAGCCTAGGGGTTAGCACAGATACGCAGTATTTT. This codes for CASSLGVSTDTQYF.

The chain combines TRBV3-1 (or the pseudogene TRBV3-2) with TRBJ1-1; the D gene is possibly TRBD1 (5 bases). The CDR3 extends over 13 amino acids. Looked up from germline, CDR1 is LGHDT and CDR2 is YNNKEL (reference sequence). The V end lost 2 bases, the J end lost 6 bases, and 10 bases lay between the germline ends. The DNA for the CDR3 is TGTGCCAGCAGCCAACAGGGAGTCCCTGAAGCTTTCTTT. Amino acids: CASSQQGVPEAFF.

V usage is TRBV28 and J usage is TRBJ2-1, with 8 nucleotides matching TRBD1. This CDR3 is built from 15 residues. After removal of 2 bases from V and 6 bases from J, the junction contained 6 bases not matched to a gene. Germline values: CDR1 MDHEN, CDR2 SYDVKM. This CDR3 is CASSLRGQVLNEQFF. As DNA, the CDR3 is TGTGCCAGCAGTTTAAGGGGACAGGTACTCAATGAGCAGTTCTTC.

The CDR3 DNA is TGCAGCGTTGAAGATTGGGTCCGGGAGACCCAGTACTTC. It translates to CSVEDWVRETQYF. V and J are TRBV29-1 and TRBJ2-5; D unresolved. In germline, CDR1 is SQVTM, CDR2 ANQGSEA. The CDR3 is made up of 13 amino acids. V gave up 0 bases and J gave up 5 bases, with 10 bases separating them.

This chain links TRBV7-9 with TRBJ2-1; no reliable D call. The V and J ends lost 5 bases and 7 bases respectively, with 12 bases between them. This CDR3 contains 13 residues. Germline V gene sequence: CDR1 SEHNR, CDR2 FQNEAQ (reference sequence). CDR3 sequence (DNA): TGTGCCAGCAGCCATTATTCCCGTAATGAGCAGTTCTTC. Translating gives CASSHYSRNEQFF.

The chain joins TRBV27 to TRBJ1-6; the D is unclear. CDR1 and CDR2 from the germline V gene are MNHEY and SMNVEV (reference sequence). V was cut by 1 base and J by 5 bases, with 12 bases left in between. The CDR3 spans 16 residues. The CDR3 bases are TGTGCCAGCAGTTTATTTGGGCTGGGGAATAATTCACCCCTCCACTTT. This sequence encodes CASSLFGLGNNSPLHF.

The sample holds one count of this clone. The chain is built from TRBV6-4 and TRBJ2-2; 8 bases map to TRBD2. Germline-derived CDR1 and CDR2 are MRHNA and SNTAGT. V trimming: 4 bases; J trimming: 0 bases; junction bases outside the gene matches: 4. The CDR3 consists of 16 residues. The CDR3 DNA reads TGTGCCAGCAGTGCTAAGGGACTAGCGAACACCGGGGAGCTGTTTTTT. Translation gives CASSAKGLANTGELFF.